The clone carrying this TCR beta chain was recorded once. The CDR3 has 13 residues. V was pared by 0 bases and J by 3 bases, with 6 bases between. Germline lookup yields CDR1 MNHEY and CDR2 SVGEGT. Methods used by the authors: For nucleated cells, counts were estimated from reference gene primer amplification. Some clones are missing from TCRdb's copy, which holds only in-frame ones; the method was immunoSEQ multiplex PCR. V and J calls and clone size come straight from that table; D and trimming were deduced from the DNA. The table shows fewer than 200,000 clones, with around 82% occurring only once. The data belong to a study of blood T cell repertoires in COVID-19. As for the study in general: COVID-19 samples from acute and convalescent phases originated in the United States, Italy and Spain. The analysed material was cDNA or gDNA that came from T cells, B-cell-depleted T cells, or PBMCs.

The chain carries TRBV6-2 or TRBV6-3 and TRBJ2-7, with D hard to call. Sequencing input: peripheral blood. This clonotype was sampled from a man aged 55-75 years who had recovered from COVID-19. The CDR3 here is CASSYSPVYEQYF. The CDR3 DNA sequence: TGTGCCAGCAGTTACTCTCCCGTCTACGAGCAGTACTTC.